Shown below are 3 T cell receptor beta chains from a single sample sequenced in a study of T cell responses to AZD1222 COVID-19 vaccine. Sequencing was performed with immunoSEQ multiplex PCR; in TCRdb, only in-frame clones are kept and a portion is missing. The table lists approximately 99,000 clones, roughly nine tenths of them singletons. This sample comprised peripheral blood, obtained on day 0 of AZD1222 vaccination. The receptors here all came from an adult in good health.

V usage is TRBV4-2 and J usage is TRBJ1-2; D is possibly TRBD1 (5 bases). The CDR3 spans 15 residues. The V end lost 2 bases, the J end lost 3 bases, and 13 bases lay between the germline ends. Germline values: CDR1 LGHNA, CDR2 YNFKEQ. The CDR3 sequence is CASSQPTGGDYGYTF. CDR3 DNA sequence: TGTGCCAGCAGCCAACCGACCGGGGGGGACTATGGCTACACCTTC.

This chain connects TRBV19 to TRBJ2-1; 9 nucleotides align to TRBD2. Germline CDR1 LNHDA, CDR2 SQIVND (reference sequence). The CDR3 is 16 amino acids. V dropped 5 bases and J dropped 9; count of bases not matched to a gene: 14. This chain's CDR3 is CASSPLAGARTGEQFF. The DNA for the CDR3 is TGTGCCAGTAGTCCCTTAGCGGGAGCGAGGACTGGTGAGCAGTTCTTC. The whole variable domain, remainder taken from reference TRBV19 and TRBJ2-1, is DGGITQSPKYLFRKEGQNVTLSCEQNLNHDAMYWYRQDPGQGLRLIYYSQIVNDFQKGDIAEGYSVSREKKESFPLTVTSAQKNPTAFYLCASSPLAGARTGEQFFGPGTRLTVL.

The rearrangement links TRBV7-2 to TRBJ1-6; D remains unclear. CDR3 length: 17 residues. V was cut by 2 bases and J by 5 bases, with 16 bases left in between. Germline V gene data show CDR1 as SGHTA and CDR2 as FQGNSA. CDR3 sequence: CASSLRTTQWDNSPLHF. Here the CDR3 DNA reads TGTGCCAGCAGCTTAAGGACCACGCAGTGGGATAATTCACCCCTCCACTTT.